This T cell receptor beta chain was captured in a study of blood T cell repertoires in COVID-19. Whole-study context: PBMCs, B-cell-depleted T cells, or T cells were the source of the cDNA or gDNA that made up the material.

This CDR3 spans 13 amino acids. CDR1 and CDR2 from the germline V gene are LNHDA and SQIVND (reference sequence). V dropped 5 bases and J dropped 7 bases, with 12 bases sitting between them. The table came from immunoSEQ multiplex PCR; TCRdb's copy has only in-frame clones and leaves some out. The table shows approximately 350,000 clones, with around 92% occurring only once. The receptor comes from a woman in her thirties with COVID-19, enrolled during active disease. The sequenced material came from peripheral blood. The chain combines TRBV19 with TRBJ1-5, with TRBD1 as a possible D gene (5 bases). CDR3 nucleotides: TGTGCCAGTAGTGTTCGATCAGGGCAGCCCCAGCATTTT. It codes for CASSVRSGQPQHF.